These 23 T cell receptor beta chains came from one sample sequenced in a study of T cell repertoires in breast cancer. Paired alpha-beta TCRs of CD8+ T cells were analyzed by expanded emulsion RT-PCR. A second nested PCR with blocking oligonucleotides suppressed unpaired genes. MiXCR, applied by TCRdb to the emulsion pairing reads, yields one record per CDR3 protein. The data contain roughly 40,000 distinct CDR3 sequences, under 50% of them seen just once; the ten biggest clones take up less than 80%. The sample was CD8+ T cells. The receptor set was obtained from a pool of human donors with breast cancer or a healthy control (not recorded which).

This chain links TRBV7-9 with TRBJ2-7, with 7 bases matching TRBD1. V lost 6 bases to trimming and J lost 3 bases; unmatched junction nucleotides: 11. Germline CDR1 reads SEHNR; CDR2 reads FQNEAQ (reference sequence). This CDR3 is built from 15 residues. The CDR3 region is CASSLEGGAGYEQYF. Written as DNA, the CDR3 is TGTGCCAGCAGTCTCGAAGGGGGCGCGGGCTACGAGCAGTACTTC.

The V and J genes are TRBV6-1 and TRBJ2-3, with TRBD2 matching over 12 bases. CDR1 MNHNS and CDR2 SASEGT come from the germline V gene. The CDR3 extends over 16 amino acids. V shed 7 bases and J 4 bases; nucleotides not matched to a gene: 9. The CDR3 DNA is TGTGCCAGCATTAGGGCTAGCGGGGGGGCCGCAGATACGCAGTATTTT. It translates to CASIRASGGAADTQYF.

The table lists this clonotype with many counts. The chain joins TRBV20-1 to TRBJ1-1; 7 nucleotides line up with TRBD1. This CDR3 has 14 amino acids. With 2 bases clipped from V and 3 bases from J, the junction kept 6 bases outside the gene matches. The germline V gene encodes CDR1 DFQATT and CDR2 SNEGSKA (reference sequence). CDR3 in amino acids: CSARSPQGDTEAFF. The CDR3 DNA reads TGCAGTGCTAGATCCCCCCAGGGGGACACTGAAGCTTTCTTT.

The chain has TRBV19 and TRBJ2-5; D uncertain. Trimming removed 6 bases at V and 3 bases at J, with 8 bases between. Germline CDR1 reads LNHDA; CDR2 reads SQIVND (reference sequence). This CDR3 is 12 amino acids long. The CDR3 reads CASRNPEETQYF. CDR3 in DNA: TGTGCCAGTAGAAATCCGGAAGAGACCCAGTACTTC.

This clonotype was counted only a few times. The CDR3 DNA is TGTGCCAGCAGCTCAACACGGAGCAATCAGCCCCAGCATTTT. As protein: CASSSTRSNQPQHF. This sequence joins TRBV7-2 and TRBJ1-5, with D hard to call. In germline, CDR1 is SGHTA, CDR2 FQGNSA. V was pared by 4 bases and J by 1 base, with 8 bases between. The CDR3 totals 14 residues.

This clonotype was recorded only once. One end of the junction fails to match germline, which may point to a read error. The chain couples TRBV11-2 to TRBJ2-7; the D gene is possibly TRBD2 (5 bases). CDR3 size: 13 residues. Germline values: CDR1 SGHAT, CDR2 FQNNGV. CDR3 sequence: CVSSLGRAYEQYF. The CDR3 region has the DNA TGTGTCAGCAGCTTAGGGCGGGCCTACGAGCAGTACTTC.

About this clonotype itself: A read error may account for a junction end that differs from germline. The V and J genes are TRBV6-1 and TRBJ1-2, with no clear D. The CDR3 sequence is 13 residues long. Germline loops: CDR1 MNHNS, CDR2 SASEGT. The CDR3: CASSEDLTTGYIF. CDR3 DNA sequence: TGTGCCAGCAGTGAGGACCTAACCACCGGCTACATCTTC.

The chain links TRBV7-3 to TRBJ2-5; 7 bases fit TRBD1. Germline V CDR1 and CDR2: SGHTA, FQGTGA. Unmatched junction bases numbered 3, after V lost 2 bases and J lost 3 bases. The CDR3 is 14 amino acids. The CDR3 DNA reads TGTGCCAGCAGCTTAGTGACAGGGAAAGAGACCCAGTACTTC. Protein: CASSLVTGKETQYF.

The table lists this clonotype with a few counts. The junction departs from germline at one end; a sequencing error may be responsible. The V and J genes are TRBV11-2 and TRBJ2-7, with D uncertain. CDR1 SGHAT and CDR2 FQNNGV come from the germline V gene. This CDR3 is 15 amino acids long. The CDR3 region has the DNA TGTGCCAGTAGCTTTGCTACAGCTCGGACCTACGAGCAGTACTTC. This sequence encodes CASSFATARTYEQYF.

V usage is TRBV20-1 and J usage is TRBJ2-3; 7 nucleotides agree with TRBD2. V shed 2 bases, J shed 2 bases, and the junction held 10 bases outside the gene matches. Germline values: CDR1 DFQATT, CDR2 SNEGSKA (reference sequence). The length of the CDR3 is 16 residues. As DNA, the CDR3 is TGCAGTGCTAGACGCCCCGAACTAGCGAACACAGATACGCAGTATTTT. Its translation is CSARRPELANTDTQYF.

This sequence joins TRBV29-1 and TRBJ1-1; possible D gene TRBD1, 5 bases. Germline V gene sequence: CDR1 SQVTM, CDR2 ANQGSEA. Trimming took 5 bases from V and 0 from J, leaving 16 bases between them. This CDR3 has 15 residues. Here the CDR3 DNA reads TGCAGCGTTCGGGGCGGAGTAGCCATGAACACTGAAGCTTTCTTT. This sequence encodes CSVRGGVAMNTEAFF.

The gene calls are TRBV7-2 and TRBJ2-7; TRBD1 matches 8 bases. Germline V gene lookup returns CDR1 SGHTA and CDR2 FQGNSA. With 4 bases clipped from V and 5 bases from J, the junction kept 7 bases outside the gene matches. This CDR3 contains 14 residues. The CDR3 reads CASSSPRTGNEQYF. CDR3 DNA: TGTGCCAGCAGCTCCCCCAGGACAGGGAACGAGCAGTACTTC.

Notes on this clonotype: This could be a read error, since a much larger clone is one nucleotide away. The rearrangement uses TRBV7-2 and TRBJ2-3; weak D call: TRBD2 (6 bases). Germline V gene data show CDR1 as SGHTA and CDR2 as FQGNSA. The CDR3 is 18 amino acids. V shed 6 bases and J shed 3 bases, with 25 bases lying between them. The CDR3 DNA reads TGTGCCAGCAGTCCAAAGTCGGCGGGGCTCGAAGCGACAGATACGCAGTATTTT. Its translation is CASSPKSAGLEATDTQYF.

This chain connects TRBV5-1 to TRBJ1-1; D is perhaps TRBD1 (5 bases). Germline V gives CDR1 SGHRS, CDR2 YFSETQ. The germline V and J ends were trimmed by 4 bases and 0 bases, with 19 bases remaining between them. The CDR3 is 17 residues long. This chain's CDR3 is CASSNLDKNLMNTEAFF. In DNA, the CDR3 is TGCGCCAGCAGCAATTTGGACAAAAACCTCATGAACACTGAAGCTTTCTTT. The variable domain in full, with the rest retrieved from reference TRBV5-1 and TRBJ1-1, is KAGVTQTPRYLIKTRGQQVTLSCSPISGHRSVSWYQQTPGQGLQFLFEYFSETQRNKGNFPGRFSGRQFSNSRSEMNVSTLELGDSALYLCASSNLDKNLMNTEAFFGQGTRLTVV.

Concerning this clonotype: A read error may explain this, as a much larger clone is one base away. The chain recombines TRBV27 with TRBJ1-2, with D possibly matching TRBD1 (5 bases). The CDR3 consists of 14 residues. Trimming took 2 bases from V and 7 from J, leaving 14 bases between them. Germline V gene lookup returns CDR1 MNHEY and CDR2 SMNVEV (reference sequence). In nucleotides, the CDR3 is TGTGCCAGCAGTTTAGATGAGGGGCTGGCTGGCTACACCTTC. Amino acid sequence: CASSLDEGLAGYTF.

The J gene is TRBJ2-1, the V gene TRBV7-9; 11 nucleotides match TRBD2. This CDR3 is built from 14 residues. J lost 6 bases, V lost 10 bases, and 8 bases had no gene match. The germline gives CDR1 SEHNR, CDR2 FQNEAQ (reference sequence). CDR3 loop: CATEFTSGSNEQFF. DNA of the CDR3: TGTGCCACCGAATTCACTAGCGGGAGCAATGAGCAGTTCTTC.

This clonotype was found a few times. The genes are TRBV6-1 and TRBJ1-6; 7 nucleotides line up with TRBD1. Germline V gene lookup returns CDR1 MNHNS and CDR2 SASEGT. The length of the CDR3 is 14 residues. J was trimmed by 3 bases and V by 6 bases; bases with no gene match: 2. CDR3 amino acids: CASRQGNYNSPLHF. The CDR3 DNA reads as TGTGCCAGCAGACAGGGGAACTATAATTCACCCCTCCACTTT.

The CDR3 DNA is TGTGCCAGCAGCCAAACGGGACTAGCGGAATACGAGCAGTACTTC. Translating it yields CASSQTGLAEYEQYF. This sequence joins TRBV14 and TRBJ2-7, with 11 bases matching TRBD2. Trimming took 2 bases from V and 4 from J; bases not matched to a gene: 4. This CDR3 contains 15 residues. Germline V gene lookup returns CDR1 SGHDN and CDR2 FVKESK.

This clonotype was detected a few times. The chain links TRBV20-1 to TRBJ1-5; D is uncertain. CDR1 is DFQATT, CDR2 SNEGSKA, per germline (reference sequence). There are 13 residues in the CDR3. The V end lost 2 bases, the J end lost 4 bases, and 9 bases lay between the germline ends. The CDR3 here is CSARRLGNQPQHF. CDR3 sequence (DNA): TGCAGTGCTAGAAGGTTGGGGAATCAGCCCCAGCATTTT.

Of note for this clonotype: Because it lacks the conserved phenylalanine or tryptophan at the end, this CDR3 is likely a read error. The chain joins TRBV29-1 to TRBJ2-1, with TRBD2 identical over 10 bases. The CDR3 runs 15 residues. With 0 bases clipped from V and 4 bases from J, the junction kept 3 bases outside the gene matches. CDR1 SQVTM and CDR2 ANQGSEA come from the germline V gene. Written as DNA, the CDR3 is TGCAGCGTTGAAGAATCAGCGGGGGGGTACAATGAGCAGTTCCTC. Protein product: CSVEESAGGYNEQFL.

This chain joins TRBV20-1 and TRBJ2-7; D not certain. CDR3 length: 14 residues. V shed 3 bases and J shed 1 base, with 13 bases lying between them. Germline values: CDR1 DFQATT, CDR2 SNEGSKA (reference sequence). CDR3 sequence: CSASRTADSYEQYF. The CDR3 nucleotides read TGCAGTGCTAGTAGAACCGCGGATTCCTACGAGCAGTACTTC.

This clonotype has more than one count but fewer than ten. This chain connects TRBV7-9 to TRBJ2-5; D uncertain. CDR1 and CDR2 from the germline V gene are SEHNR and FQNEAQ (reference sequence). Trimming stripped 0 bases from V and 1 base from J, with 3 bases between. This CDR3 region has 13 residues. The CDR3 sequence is CASSLAAQETQYF. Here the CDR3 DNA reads TGTGCCAGCAGCTTAGCGGCCCAAGAGACCCAGTACTTC.

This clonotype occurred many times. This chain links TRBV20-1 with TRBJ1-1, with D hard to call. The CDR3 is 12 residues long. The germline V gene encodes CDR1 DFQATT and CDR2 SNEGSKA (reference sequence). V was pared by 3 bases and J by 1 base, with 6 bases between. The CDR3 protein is CSASRQNTEAFF. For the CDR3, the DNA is TGCAGTGCTAGCCGACAGAACACTGAAGCTTTCTTT.